This passage covers 18 T cell receptor beta chains from one sample sequenced in a study of T cells in Graves' hyperthyroidism and ophthalmopathy. Researchers amplified the TCR beta CDR3 regions from RNA transcripts. TCR CDR3 underwent first-round RT-PCR with the HTBI primer set. MiXCR was run by TCRdb on the multiplex PCR reads, yielding one entry per CDR3 protein. The sample lists 270,000 or so distinct CDR3 sequences, approximately 16% seen once, with over 30% in the top ten. Sequences were obtained from blood. The receptors shown here come from a woman aged 45-65 years with Graves' hyperthyroidism that later progressed to Graves' ophthalmopathy.

This clonotype was seen many times. At one boundary the junction diverges from the germline segment, which might be a read error. This chain links TRBV7-7 with TRBJ2-7; D not resolved. CDR1 SSHAT and CDR2 FNYEAQ come from the germline V gene (reference sequence). The CDR3 extends over 13 amino acids. The CDR3 bases are TGTGCTAGCAGCCTCAGCTTAGTCGGCGAGCAGTACTTC. Its protein product is CASSLSLVGEQYF.

This clonotype appeared many times. V gene TRBV7-9 combines with J gene TRBJ2-1; 10 positions match TRBD2. Looked up from germline, CDR1 is SEHNR and CDR2 is FQNEAQ (reference sequence). This CDR3 spans 16 amino acids. J gave up 4 bases and V 1 base, and 4 bases lay outside the gene matches. The CDR3 DNA follows: TGTGCCAGCAGCTTAGAACTAGCGGGAACATACAATGAGCAGTTCTTC. Encoded protein: CASSLELAGTYNEQFF.

This clonotype was counted many times. This chain links TRBV2 with TRBJ2-1; 10 nucleotides align to TRBD2. The CDR3 is 14 residues long. Unmatched junction bases numbered 9, after V lost 8 bases and J lost 8 bases. In germline, CDR1 is SNHLY, CDR2 FYNNEI. CDR3 in DNA: TGTGCCAGCCTCCCGGCTAGCGGGAGCTATGAGCAGTTCTTC. Protein sequence: CASLPASGSYEQFF. The entire variable domain, with the rest obtained from reference TRBV2 and TRBJ2-1, is as follows: EPEVTQTPSHQVTQMGQEVILRCVPISNHLYFYWYRQILGQKVEFLVSFYNNEISEKSEIFDDQFSVERPDGSNFTLKIRSTKLEDSAMYFCASLPASGSYEQFFGPGTRLTVL.

This clonotype occurred many times. This rearrangement joins TRBV6-1 to TRBJ1-6; D may be TRBD1 (6 bases). Germline-derived CDR1 and CDR2 are MNHNS and SASEGT. The CDR3 has 15 residues. V lost 7 bases and J 7 bases, leaving 17 bases between the germline ends. This CDR3 reads CASIRGATGNSPLHF. In nucleotides, the CDR3 is TGTGCCAGCATCCGGGGGGCAACGGGGAATTCACCCCTCCACTTT.

At least ten counts were recorded for this clonotype. The chain couples TRBV24-1 to TRBJ2-2; either TRBD1 or TRBD2 may supply D (5 bases each). V was pared by 5 bases and J by 1 base, with 13 bases between. The CDR3 spans 16 residues. Per the germline V gene, CDR1 is KGHDR and CDR2 is SFDVKD. CDR3 in amino acids: CATSGPPGRNTGELFF. CDR3 in DNA: TGTGCCACCAGTGGACCCCCGGGACGGAACACCGGGGAGCTGTTTTTT.

Ten or more counts support this clonotype. The gene calls are TRBV5-1 and TRBJ2-2; D ambiguous. The CDR3 contains 14 residues. Trimming left V 0 bases short and J 6 bases short, with 9 bases between. Germline CDR1 and CDR2: SGHRS and YFSETQ. The CDR3 loop is CASSLVPDSGELFF. CDR3 coding DNA: TGCGCCAGCAGCTTGGTTCCGGATTCCGGGGAGCTGTTTTTT.

The chain employs TRBV27 and TRBJ2-1, with a weak D call TRBD1 (6 bases). Germline CDR1 is MNHEY and CDR2 is SMNVEV (reference sequence). V lost 3 bases and J 3 bases, leaving 9 bases between the germline ends. The CDR3 length is 14 residues. The CDR3 reads CASSLTGLYNEQFF. The CDR3 DNA reads as TGTGCCAGCAGTTTGACAGGCCTCTACAATGAGCAGTTCTTC.

This clonotype was seen more than once but under ten times. CDR3 sequence (DNA): TGCAGTGCTAGAGATCAGGGACAGCTACTCGATGAGCAGTTCTTC. Translation: CSARDQGQLLDEQFF. The chain combines TRBV20-1 with TRBJ2-1, with TRBD1 identical over 7 bases. Trimming removed 0 bases from V and 8 bases from J; junction bases left unmatched: 10. Germline CDR1 is DFQATT and CDR2 is SNEGSKA (reference sequence). The length of the CDR3 is 15 residues.

This clonotype was detected ten times or more. The chain couples TRBV7-9 to TRBJ2-7; possible D gene TRBD1, 6 bases. The CDR3 loop spans 14 amino acids. V was shortened by 6 bases and J by 1 base, with 13 bases between the two germline ends. The germline CDR1 and CDR2 sequences are SEHNR and FQNEAQ (reference sequence). CDR3 nucleotide sequence: TGTGCCAGCAGTAACATAGGGGGTTCCTACGAGCAGTACTTC. It yields the protein CASSNIGGSYEQYF.

The gene calls are TRBV12-3 or TRBV12-4 and TRBJ1-5; 9 bases agree with TRBD1. The V gene end was trimmed by 3 bases and the J gene end by 6 bases; junction bases not matched to a gene: 6. This CDR3 is built from 15 residues. DNA for the CDR3: TGTGCCAGCAGTTTGACAGGGGGGTCGGGTCAGCCCCAGCATTTT. It encodes CASSLTGGSGQPQHF.

The sample holds many counts of this clonotype. The chain carries TRBV5-1 and TRBJ2-2; D is perhaps TRBD2 (5 bases). This CDR3 is built from 14 residues. V lost 0 bases and J 6 bases, leaving 9 bases between the germline ends. The germline V gene encodes CDR1 SGHRS and CDR2 YFSETQ. The CDR3 loop reads CASSLAAGPGELFF. As DNA, the CDR3 is TGCGCCAGCAGCTTGGCCGCGGGTCCCGGGGAGCTGTTTTTT.

A word on this clonotype: This may be a read error: a much more frequent sequence differs by one nucleotide. The V and J genes are TRBV30 and TRBJ2-5, with 9 bases lining up with TRBD2. The CDR3 runs 14 residues. Looked up from germline, CDR1 is GTSNPN and CDR2 is SVGIG (reference sequence). CDR3 in DNA: TGTGCCTGGACCGGAGCGGGAGGACTAGAGGCCCAGTACTTC. This encodes CAWTGAGGLEAQYF.

The chain recombines TRBV27 with TRBJ2-6; D not certain. Germline V gene lookup returns CDR1 MNHEY and CDR2 SMNVEV (reference sequence). V was pared by 3 bases and J by 3 bases, with 9 bases between. CDR3 size: 15 residues. The CDR3 DNA is TGTGCCAGCAGTTTTGATTCGGGTGGGGCCAACGTCCTGACTTTC. It codes for CASSFDSGGANVLTF.

As for this clonotype: A read error is possible here, since a much larger clone lies one base away. The chain uses TRBV28 and TRBJ1-1; 7 bases match TRBD1. This CDR3 has 15 amino acids. Germline lookup yields CDR1 MDHEN and CDR2 SYDVKM. V shed 6 bases, J shed 2 bases, and the junction held 9 bases outside the gene matches. In DNA, the CDR3 is TGTGCCAGCAGGCCTGGGACAGAGTTAAACACTGAAGCTTTCTTT. Its translation: CASRPGTELNTEAFF. The full variable domain, its missing parts supplied by reference TRBV28 and TRBJ1-1, is DVKVTQSSRYLVKRTGEKVFLECVQDMDHENMFWYRQDPGLGLRLIYFSYDVKMKEKGDIPEGYSVSREKKERFSLILESASTNQTSMYLCASRPGTELNTEAFFGQGTRLTVV.

The sample holds many counts of this clonotype. The DNA for the CDR3 is TGCGCCAGCAGCGGTCCCGGGACAGGGGAAAATGAGCAGTTCTTC. Protein product: CASSGPGTGENEQFF. V and J are TRBV5-1 and TRBJ2-1, with 10 bases fitting TRBD1. Germline V gene data show CDR1 as SGHRS and CDR2 as YFSETQ. J lost 7 bases, V lost 4 bases, and 8 bases had no gene match. There are 15 residues in the CDR3.

This clonotype was seen a handful of times. The chain has TRBV27 and TRBJ1-1, with TRBD1 matching 7 bases. CDR1 is MNHEY and CDR2 is SMNVEV in the germline V gene (reference sequence). The CDR3 runs 16 residues. The junction had 13 bases not matched to a gene; V was cut back by 6 bases and J by 3 bases. The CDR3 sequence: CASRHRQGLLYTEAFF. In DNA, the CDR3 is TGTGCCAGCAGACATAGACAGGGACTTTTGTACACTGAAGCTTTCTTT.

Ten or more counts support this clonotype. The V call is TRBV6-5, the J call TRBJ2-1; D not resolved. Germline-derived CDR1 and CDR2 are MNHEY and SVGAGI. This CDR3 has 15 residues. Trimming shortened V by 2 bases and J by 1 base, and 9 bases separated the two germline ends. As DNA, the CDR3 is TGTGCCAGCAGTTACGACACCATGTCCTACAATGAGCAGTTCTTC. Encoded protein: CASSYDTMSYNEQFF.

This clonotype appeared many times. The rearrangement uses TRBV7-9 and TRBJ2-7; a possible D gene is TRBD2 (6 bases). Germline V lookup: CDR1 SEHNR, CDR2 FQNEAQ (reference sequence). V dropped 1 base and J dropped 8 bases, with 12 bases sitting between them. The CDR3 runs to 13 residues. CDR3 residues: CASSLGTMSKQYF. CDR3 nucleotide sequence: TGTGCCAGCAGCTTAGGGACTATGTCGAAGCAGTACTTC.